The rows below give T cell receptor beta chains drawn from one sample of a study of cytomegalovirus exposure and HLA in healthy donors. Method: immunoSEQ multiplex PCR; TCRdb's copy keeps in-frame clones and lacks some. The sample lists 130,000 to 150,000 clones, approximately 78% occurring once. Source material: PBMCs. The receptors originated from a young woman in good health and CMV-seropositive. Both conserved end residues are part of each CDR3. D genes are given only for firm matches. For some rows the clone size is stated as once, few or many, or as a class when expanded; others skip it.

clone size: NA
D gene: TRBD2
V gene: TRBV28
J gene: TRBJ2-3
CDR3 DNA: TGTGCCAGCAGTTGGGATGGGAAGCGGGGGCGCACAGATACGCAGTATTTT
CDR3 protein: CASSWDGKRGRTDTQYF

clone size: NA
D gene: NA
V gene: TRBV25-1
J gene: TRBJ2-1
CDR3 DNA: TGTGCCAGCAGTGAGCCCGGGGGGCGGGGTAGCTCCTACAATGAGCAGTTCTTC
CDR3 protein: CASSEPGGRGSSYNEQFF

clone size: NA
D gene: TRBD1
V gene: TRBV4-3
J gene: TRBJ2-3
CDR3 DNA: TGCGCCAGCAGCCAATCGACAGGGGGCGTGACAGATACGCAGTATTTT
CDR3 protein: CASSQSTGGVTDTQYF

clone size: NA
D gene: NA
V gene: TRBV9
J gene: TRBJ2-2
CDR3 DNA: TGTGCCAGCAGCACCCAGAGGGTCACCGGGGAGCTGTTTTTT
CDR3 protein: CASSTQRVTGELFF

clone size: NA
D gene: TRBD1
V gene: TRBV2
J gene: TRBJ2-7
CDR3 DNA: TGTGCCAGCAGTGGATCTAGGGACAGGGCCCACGAGCAGTACTTC
CDR3 protein: CASSGSRDRAHEQYF

clone size: NA
D gene: NA
V gene: TRBV12-5
J gene: TRBJ1-2
CDR3 DNA: TGTGCTAGTGGTTTCCCACCCGCCAGGGGCAATGGCTACACCTTC
CDR3 protein: CASGFPPARGNGYTF

clone size: NA
D gene: NA
V gene: TRBV6-5
J gene: TRBJ2-1
CDR3 DNA: TGTGCCAGCAGTTACGAACTGCCGGATGAGCAGTTCTTC
CDR3 protein: CASSYELPDEQFF

clone size: NA
D gene: TRBD1
V gene: TRBV6-1
J gene: TRBJ1-1
CDR3 DNA: TGTGCCAGCAGTGAGCAGACAGGGGGCTCTGGTGAAGCTTTCTTT
CDR3 protein: CASSEQTGGSGEAFF

clone size: NA
D gene: TRBD1
V gene: TRBV11-2
J gene: TRBJ1-5
CDR3 DNA: TGTGCCAGCAGCTTAGATTCGGGACAGGAGCAGCCCCAGCATTTT
CDR3 protein: CASSLDSGQEQPQHF

clone size: once
D gene: NA
V gene: TRBV20-1
J gene: TRBJ1-2
CDR3 DNA: TGCAGTGCCTTATTCTATGGCTACACCTTC
CDR3 protein: CSALFYGYTF

clone size: NA
D gene: TRBD1
V gene: TRBV7-2
J gene: TRBJ1-1
CDR3 DNA: TGTGCCAGCAGCTTGACAGGGGGCTCGAACACTGAAGCTTTCTTT
CDR3 protein: CASSLTGGSNTEAFF

clone size: once
D gene: NA
V gene: TRBV9
J gene: TRBJ2-3
CDR3 DNA: TGTGCCAGCAGCGTACACTTAGGACAGAGCACAGATACGCAGTATTTT
CDR3 protein: CASSVHLGQSTDTQYF

clone size: few
D gene: NA
V gene: TRBV7-2
J gene: TRBJ1-2
CDR3 DNA: TGTGCCAGCAGCCGACAGAACTATGGCTACACCTTC
CDR3 protein: CASSRQNYGYTF

clone size: few
D gene: NA
V gene: TRBV29-1
J gene: TRBJ1-1
CDR3 DNA: TGCAGCGCCTACAGCGGATCCACTGAAGCTTTCTTT
CDR3 protein: CSAYSGSTEAFF

clone size: NA
D gene: NA
V gene: TRBV18
J gene: TRBJ2-3
CDR3 DNA: TGTGCCAGCTCACCAGGGAGCCCCCGCACAGATACGCAGTATTTT
CDR3 protein: CASSPGSPRTDTQYF

clone size: NA
D gene: TRBD1
V gene: TRBV19
J gene: TRBJ2-1
CDR3 DNA: TGTGCCAGTAGCTCAGGGGGCATATCCTACAATGAGCAGTTCTTC
CDR3 protein: CASSSGGISYNEQFF

clone size: NA
D gene: TRBD1
V gene: TRBV6-1
J gene: TRBJ2-7
CDR3 DNA: TGTGCCAGCAGTGGGGCCGGGACAGGGAGATACGAGCAGTACTTC
CDR3 protein: CASSGAGTGRYEQYF

clone size: NA
D gene: TRBD1
V gene: TRBV4-1
J gene: TRBJ2-2
CDR3 DNA: TGCGCCAGCAGCACGACAGGGCCCGGGGAGCTGTTTTTT
CDR3 protein: CASSTTGPGELFF

clone size: once
D gene: NA
V gene: TRBV11-2
J gene: TRBJ1-2
CDR3 DNA: TGTGCCAGCAGCTTTAGAGGGCCTAACTATGGCTACACCTTC
CDR3 protein: CASSFRGPNYGYTF

clone size: few
D gene: TRBD1
V gene: TRBV6-4
J gene: TRBJ1-5
CDR3 DNA: TGTGCCAGCAGTGAGACAGGGAGTAATCAGCCCCAGCATTTT
CDR3 protein: CASSETGSNQPQHF

clone size: NA
D gene: TRBD2
V gene: TRBV15
J gene: TRBJ2-5
CDR3 DNA: TGTGCCACCAGCAGAGTGGGGCAAACTAGCGGGGGAGAGACCCAGTACTTC
CDR3 protein: CATSRVGQTSGGETQYF

clone size: few
D gene: NA
V gene: TRBV2
J gene: TRBJ1-5
CDR3 DNA: TGTGCCAGCAGTGAAGGTTCAGGACATCTAAATCAGCCCCAGCATTTT
CDR3 protein: CASSEGSGHLNQPQHF

clone size: NA
D gene: NA
V gene: TRBV7-2
J gene: TRBJ2-5
CDR3 DNA: TGTGCCAGCAGCTTATCGGGCCGGGGGGAGACCCAGTACTTC
CDR3 protein: CASSLSGRGETQYF

clone size: NA
D gene: TRBD1
V gene: TRBV28
J gene: TRBJ2-7
CDR3 DNA: TGTGCCAGCAGTCGTGGACAGGGAAACTCCGAGCAGTACTTC
CDR3 protein: CASSRGQGNSEQYF

clone size: NA
D gene: TRBD1
V gene: TRBV5-4
J gene: TRBJ2-7
CDR3 DNA: TGTGCCAGCAGCGCGGACAGGGGCCCCTACGAGCAGTACTTC
CDR3 protein: CASSADRGPYEQYF

clone size: NA
D gene: NA
V gene: TRBV5-6
J gene: TRBJ2-1
CDR3 DNA: TGTGCCAGCAGCTTGTCAGGTTCCGCGGGGCACAATGAGCAGTTCTTC
CDR3 protein: CASSLSGSAGHNEQFF

clone size: NA
D gene: TRBD1
V gene: TRBV18
J gene: TRBJ2-7
CDR3 DNA: TGTGCCAGCTCACAACAGGGGCTCCCCCTCGAGCAGTACTTC
CDR3 protein: CASSQQGLPLEQYF

clone size: NA
D gene: NA
V gene: TRBV5-5
J gene: TRBJ2-3
CDR3 DNA: TGTGCCAGCAGCTTGGACACGAGCACAGATACGCAGTATTTT
CDR3 protein: CASSLDTSTDTQYF

clone size: NA
D gene: TRBD1
V gene: TRBV9
J gene: TRBJ2-5
CDR3 DNA: TGTGCCAGCAGCGTAGGACAGGGCGGATTCCAAGAGACCCAGTACTTC
CDR3 protein: CASSVGQGGFQETQYF

clone size: NA
D gene: TRBD1
V gene: TRBV2
J gene: TRBJ1-5
CDR3 DNA: TGTGCCAGTACCTCCGGGACAGGGGGCAATCAGCCCCAGCATTTT
CDR3 protein: CASTSGTGGNQPQHF

clone size: NA
D gene: NA
V gene: TRBV18
J gene: TRBJ2-3
CDR3 DNA: TGTGCCAGCTCAAGACAGGCGCCTAGCACAGATACGCAGTATTTT
CDR3 protein: CASSRQAPSTDTQYF

clone size: NA
D gene: TRBD1
V gene: TRBV30
J gene: TRBJ1-5
CDR3 DNA: TGTGCCTGGAGTCAAGGGACAGGGAATCAGCCCCGGCATTTT
CDR3 protein: CAWSQGTGNQPRHF

clone size: NA
D gene: NA
V gene: TRBV6-1
J gene: TRBJ1-4
CDR3 DNA: TGTGCCAGCAGACAGGAGTTAAATGAAAAACTGTTTTTT
CDR3 protein: CASRQELNEKLFF

clone size: NA
D gene: TRBD1
V gene: TRBV19
J gene: TRBJ1-4
CDR3 DNA: TGTGCCAGTAAACCAGGACAGGGGTTAAATGAAAAACTGTTTTTT
CDR3 protein: CASKPGQGLNEKLFF

clone size: once
D gene: NA
V gene: TRBV5-1
J gene: TRBJ2-1
CDR3 DNA: TGCGCCAGCAGCCTCTCCTACAATGAGCAGTTCTTC
CDR3 protein: CASSLSYNEQFF

clone size: NA
D gene: TRBD2
V gene: TRBV14
J gene: TRBJ2-2
CDR3 DNA: TGTGCCAGCAGAGAAGCGGGGGCGGTCACCGGGGAGCTGTTTTTT
CDR3 protein: CASREAGAVTGELFF

clone size: NA
D gene: TRBD1
V gene: TRBV6-5
J gene: TRBJ1-2
CDR3 DNA: TGTGCCAGCAGTTACTCGACAGGGGACGGCTATGGCTACACCTTC
CDR3 protein: CASSYSTGDGYGYTF

clone size: NA
D gene: NA
V gene: TRBV11-3
J gene: TRBJ2-1
CDR3 DNA: TGTGCCAGCAGCTTAGACAGGGTGAATGATGAGCAGTTCTTC
CDR3 protein: CASSLDRVNDEQFF

clone size: NA
D gene: TRBD1
V gene: TRBV14
J gene: TRBJ2-7
CDR3 DNA: TGTGCCAGCAGCCAAGATTTGGTGTTTCAATACGGAACAGGGGGGACCTACGAGCAGTACTTC
CDR3 protein: CASSQDLVFQYGTGGTYEQYF

clone size: few
D gene: TRBD1
V gene: TRBV10-3
J gene: TRBJ1-1
CDR3 DNA: TGTGCCATCAGTGCTAAACAGGGGATGAACACTGAAGCTTTCTTT
CDR3 protein: CAISAKQGMNTEAFF

clone size: few
D gene: NA
V gene: TRBV6-6
J gene: TRBJ2-3
CDR3 DNA: TGTGCCAGCAGTTACGGAGAAGGAGACACAGATACGCAGTATTTT
CDR3 protein: CASSYGEGDTDTQYF

clone size: NA
D gene: TRBD2
V gene: TRBV4-3
J gene: TRBJ2-1
CDR3 DNA: TGCGCCAGCAGCCAAGTGCCGCGGGGGGGCCACAATGAGCAGTTCTTC
CDR3 protein: CASSQVPRGGHNEQFF

clone size: NA
D gene: NA
V gene: TRBV19
J gene: TRBJ2-7
CDR3 DNA: TGTGCCAGTAGTGGTGGGTCAACAGGGAGAGACGAGCAGTACTTC
CDR3 protein: CASSGGSTGRDEQYF

clone size: NA
D gene: NA
V gene: TRBV4-3
J gene: TRBJ2-1
CDR3 DNA: TGCGCCAGCAGCCAAGCAACAGACAGGTACAATGAGCAGTTCTTC
CDR3 protein: CASSQATDRYNEQFF

clone size: NA
D gene: NA
V gene: TRBV13
J gene: TRBJ2-5
CDR3 DNA: TGTGCCAGCAGCTTACGGGGGGCAAGGGAGACCCAGTACTTC
CDR3 protein: CASSLRGARETQYF

clone size: once
D gene: NA
V gene: TRBV9
J gene: TRBJ2-7
CDR3 DNA: TGTGCCAGCAGCGCAGGGGCTCTCTCCTACGAGCAGTACTTC
CDR3 protein: CASSAGALSYEQYF

clone size: NA
D gene: TRBD1
V gene: TRBV7-9
J gene: TRBJ1-5
CDR3 DNA: TGTGCCAGCAGCAGCGACAGGGTTGGGAATCAGCCCCAGCATTTT
CDR3 protein: CASSSDRVGNQPQHF

clone size: NA
D gene: NA
V gene: TRBV6-5
J gene: TRBJ1-4
CDR3 DNA: TGTGCCAGCAGTCGTACAACAACTAATGAAAAACTGTTTTTT
CDR3 protein: CASSRTTTNEKLFF

clone size: NA
D gene: TRBD1
V gene: TRBV27
J gene: TRBJ1-5
CDR3 DNA: TGTGCCAGCAGTTTCGGACAGGGTGGTCAGCCCCAGCATTTT
CDR3 protein: CASSFGQGGQPQHF

clone size: NA
D gene: TRBD1
V gene: TRBV28
J gene: TRBJ1-2
CDR3 DNA: TGTGCCAGCAGTTCTCAGGGGGCAGGTTATGGCTACACCTTC
CDR3 protein: CASSSQGAGYGYTF